One sample yielded the 28 T cell receptor beta chains listed below, sequenced in a study of T cells in Graves' hyperthyroidism and ophthalmopathy. Amplification of TCR beta CDR3 regions used RNA as the template. HTBI primers were used for first-round RT-PCR of the TCR CDR3. TCRdb reanalysed the multiplex PCR reads using MiXCR and keeps one entry per CDR3 protein. The table shows more than 600,000 distinct CDR3 sequences, with over 15% occurring only once. Specimen: blood. These TCRs come from a man between 18 and 29 years old with Graves' hyperthyroidism.

This clonotype was seen just once. The chain employs TRBV20-1 and TRBJ2-7; TRBD2 aligns across 7 bases. The ends lost 3 bases at V and 6 bases at J; junction bases unmatched: 11. The length of the CDR3 is 14 residues. Germline V gives CDR1 DFQATT, CDR2 SNEGSKA (reference sequence). The CDR3 DNA reads as TGCAGTGCTAGGGCCCGGCGGGAGCGGGTCGAGCAGTACTTC. It codes for CSARARRERVEQYF.

This clonotype appeared many times. The V and J genes are TRBV24-1 and TRBJ2-3, with TRBD2 identical over 10 bases. Germline V gives CDR1 KGHDR, CDR2 SFDVKD. CDR3 length: 17 residues. V was pared by 2 bases and J by 2 bases, with 6 bases of the junction left unmatched. CDR3 protein: CATSDSGTSDYTDTQYF. The CDR3, as DNA: TGTGCCACCAGTGATTCCGGGACTAGCGATTACACAGATACGCAGTATTTT.

The chain combines TRBV12-3 or TRBV12-4 with TRBJ1-4; unclear D gene. The length of the CDR3 is 14 residues. V lost 3 bases and J 4 bases, leaving 9 bases between the germline ends. The CDR3 sequence is CASSFNSINEKLFF. The CDR3 DNA sequence: TGTGCCAGCAGTTTTAACAGCATTAATGAAAAACTGTTTTTT.

The count of this clonotype is one. The chain carries TRBV18 and TRBJ1-6; no definite D call. V lost 3 bases, J lost 7 bases, and 13 bases lay in between. The CDR3 loop spans 15 amino acids. CDR1 is KGHSH, CDR2 LQKENI, per germline. CDR3 amino acids: CASSPSTGSNSPLHF. The CDR3 DNA sequence: TGTGCCAGCTCACCCTCGACGGGCTCGAATTCACCCCTCCACTTT.

This clonotype was seen ten or more times. The chain uses TRBV6-1 and TRBJ2-7, with TRBD2 matching 10 bases. The CDR3 consists of 14 residues. Trimming removed 5 bases from V and 4 bases from J; junction bases left unmatched: 5. Germline-derived CDR1 and CDR2 are MNHNS and SASEGT. This CDR3 is CASSPSGSIYEQYF. For the CDR3, the DNA is TGTGCCAGCAGTCCTAGCGGGAGTATTTACGAGCAGTACTTC.

The chain has TRBV3-1 and TRBJ2-4; D may be TRBD2 (5 bases). The germline V and J ends were trimmed by 0 bases and 9 bases, with 12 bases remaining between them. Germline CDR1 is LGHDT and CDR2 is YNNKEL (reference sequence). This CDR3 has 14 amino acids. CDR3 DNA: TGTGCCAGCAGCCAAGATCACGGAGAGGGCATTCAGTACTTC. Its translation: CASSQDHGEGIQYF.

The genes are TRBV5-6 and TRBJ1-1; D ambiguous. Per germline, CDR1 SGHDT and CDR2 YYEEEE. Trimming cost V 5 bases and J 4 bases, with 12 bases left between them. The CDR3 contains 13 residues. CDR3 in DNA: TGTGCCAGCAGTCACCCCGTCGGCACTGAAGCTTTCTTT. As protein: CASSHPVGTEAFF.

Only a few counts were recorded for this clonotype. V is TRBV7-2 and J is TRBJ2-7; D ambiguous. V was shortened by 1 base and J by 5 bases, with 9 bases between the two germline ends. The CDR3 runs to 13 residues. Germline V gene sequence: CDR1 SGHTA, CDR2 FQGNSA. In DNA form, the CDR3 reads TGTGCCAGCAGCTTAGAAAGTAAGGACGAGCAGTACTTC. It specifies CASSLESKDEQYF.

The sample holds many counts of this clonotype. The V call is TRBV12-3 or TRBV12-4, the J call TRBJ2-5; 7 bases match TRBD1. This CDR3 is built from 14 residues. V gave up 7 bases and J gave up 3 bases; unmatched junction bases: 8. The CDR3 is CASNQGTVEETQYF. For the CDR3, the DNA is TGTGCCAGCAACCAGGGGACAGTCGAAGAGACCCAGTACTTC.

This clonotype was detected many times. The chain is built from TRBV28 and TRBJ2-3; 8 nucleotides match TRBD2. Germline V CDR1 and CDR2: MDHEN, SYDVKM. The CDR3 spans 14 residues. The ends lost 7 bases at V and 2 bases at J; junction bases unmatched: 5. The CDR3 DNA is TGTGCCAGCACGCGGGAGGCCAACACAGATACGCAGTATTTT. It is translated as CASTREANTDTQYF.

The sample holds a few counts of this clonotype. The genes are TRBV11-2 and TRBJ2-7; D is unclear. This CDR3 spans 15 amino acids. Germline V CDR1 and CDR2: SGHAT, FQNNGV. Between the trimmed V and J ends, which lost 5 bases and 0 bases, there was a span of 14 bases. The CDR3 loop reads CASSESSRSSYEQYF. Written as DNA, the CDR3 is TGTGCCAGCAGCGAGTCTTCCAGGAGCTCCTACGAGCAGTACTTC.

This clonotype was recorded at least ten times. The gene calls are TRBV28 and TRBJ2-5; TRBD1 matches at 7 bases. The CDR3 runs to 15 residues. CDR1 is MDHEN and CDR2 is SYDVKM in the germline V gene. The ends lost 9 bases at V and 0 bases at J; junction bases unmatched: 10. The DNA for the CDR3 is TGTGCCAGTAAACCGGGACAGCCGTACCAAGAGACCCAGTACTTC. Its protein is CASKPGQPYQETQYF. The complete variable domain, with remaining parts taken from reference TRBV28 and TRBJ2-5, reads DVKVTQSSRYLVKRTGEKVFLECVQDMDHENMFWYRQDPGLGLRLIYFSYDVKMKEKGDIPEGYSVSREKKERFSLILESASTNQTSMYLCASKPGQPYQETQYFGPGTRLLVL.

This clonotype was observed at least ten times. The gene calls are TRBV12-3 or TRBV12-4 and TRBJ2-1; possibly TRBD1 or TRBD2 for D (5 bases each). The CDR3 runs 14 residues. The V end lost 11 bases, the J end lost 6 bases, and 20 bases lay between the germline ends. CDR3 sequence: CAVAGDLASNEQFF. CDR3 bases: TGTGCCGTTGCCGGGGACCTCGCCAGCAATGAGCAGTTCTTC.

Only a few counts were recorded for this clonotype. The J gene is TRBJ2-1, the V gene TRBV24-1; tentatively, D is TRBD2 (5 bases). CDR3 size: 12 residues. V lost 2 bases to trimming and J lost 8 bases, with 6 bases between them. The germline CDR1 and CDR2 sequences are KGHDR and SFDVKD. The CDR3 DNA follows: TGTGCCACCAGTGATTGGGAGTATGAGCAGTTCTTC. It yields the protein CATSDWEYEQFF.

This clonotype was recorded many times. The chain combines TRBV6-2 or TRBV6-3 with TRBJ2-7, with TRBD1 matching over 10 bases. CDR3 length: 15 residues. Germline CDR1 and CDR2: MNHEY and SVGEGT. V shed 5 bases, J shed 2 bases, and the junction held 6 bases outside the gene matches. CDR3 protein: CASSDPGTGAYEQYF. The CDR3 DNA reads TGTGCCAGCAGTGACCCAGGGACAGGGGCCTACGAGCAGTACTTC.

The rearrangement links TRBV9 to TRBJ2-1; no reliable D call. This CDR3 contains 16 residues. With 1 base removed from V and 3 bases from J, the gap between germline ends came to 14 bases. Germline CDR1 is SGDLS and CDR2 is YYNGEE. The CDR3 coding sequence is TGTGCCAGCAGCGTATCCGCGGACGGTTACTACAATGAGCAGTTCTTC. Encoded protein: CASSVSADGYYNEQFF. Full variable domain (outside the CDR3, taken from reference TRBV9 and TRBJ2-1): DSGVTQTPKHLITATGQRVTLRCSPRSGDLSVYWYQQSLDQGLQFLIQYYNGEERAKGNILERFSAQQFPDLHSELNLSSLELGDSALYFCASSVSADGYYNEQFFGPGTRLTVL.

This chain links TRBV13 with TRBJ2-5; 7 nucleotides agree with TRBD2. CDR1 and CDR2 from the germline V gene are PRHDT and FYEKMQ (reference sequence). After removal of 3 bases from V and 0 bases from J, the junction contained 10 bases not matched to a gene. CDR3 length equals 17 residues. The CDR3 DNA is TGTGCCAGCAGCTTCCGACTAGCCTTACCGTACCAAGAGACCCAGTACTTC. Translated: CASSFRLALPYQETQYF.

The chain couples TRBV24-1 to TRBJ2-1; D may match TRBD1 or TRBD2 (5 bases each). The germline V gene encodes CDR1 KGHDR and CDR2 SFDVKD. V was shortened by 4 bases and J by 8 bases, with 11 bases between the two germline ends. The CDR3 length is 13 residues. This CDR3 is CATSDLGRDEQFF. The CDR3 bases are TGTGCCACCAGTGACTTGGGACGAGATGAGCAGTTCTTC.

This clonotype was counted at least ten times. The chain is built from TRBV6-1 and TRBJ2-7; D may be TRBD1 (6 bases). The CDR3 has 13 amino acids. V lost 5 bases, J lost 6 bases, and 14 bases lay in between. Germline V lookup: CDR1 MNHNS, CDR2 SASEGT. CDR3 sequence reads: CASSPNRALEQYF. For the CDR3, the DNA is TGTGCCAGCAGTCCCAACAGGGCGCTCGAGCAGTACTTC.

Only a few counts were recorded for this clonotype. The V and J genes are TRBV18 and TRBJ1-5, with D uncertain. There are 13 residues in the CDR3. V dropped 9 bases and J dropped 2 bases, with 11 bases sitting between them. Germline assignment: CDR1 KGHSH and CDR2 LQKENI. The CDR3 reads CASVSNGNQPQHF. The CDR3, as DNA: TGTGCCAGTGTAAGTAATGGCAATCAGCCCCAGCATTTT.

This clonotype has at least ten counts. CDR3 DNA: TGCAGTGTCCCCGGACAGGGGGCTAATGAAAAACTGTTTTTT. Its protein is CSVPGQGANEKLFF. The chain combines TRBV20-1 with TRBJ1-4; TRBD1 matches 10 bases. In germline, CDR1 is DFQATT, CDR2 SNEGSKA (reference sequence). The CDR3 totals 14 residues. V was pared by 7 bases and J by 3 bases, with 5 bases of the junction left unmatched.

This clonotype was counted ten times or more. The chain recombines TRBV2 with TRBJ2-7, with D maybe TRBD2 (7 bases). The V end was cut by 2 bases, the J end by 3 bases, with 11 bases between. The CDR3 spans 14 residues. Looked up from germline, CDR1 is SNHLY and CDR2 is FYNNEI. CDR3: CASSERGGSYEQYF. As DNA, the CDR3 is TGTGCCAGCAGTGAAAGGGGGGGCAGCTACGAGCAGTACTTC.

This clonotype was picked up one time. The chain joins TRBV6-4 to TRBJ1-2; 8 bases fit TRBD1. The V gene end was trimmed by 6 bases and the J gene end by 5 bases; junction bases not matched to a gene: 11. Germline CDR1 is MRHNA and CDR2 is SNTAGT. The CDR3 loop spans 15 amino acids. This chain's CDR3 is CASRPFVTGEYGYTF. Here the CDR3 DNA reads TGTGCCAGCAGGCCATTTGTGACAGGGGAGTATGGCTACACCTTC.

This chain connects TRBV20-1 to TRBJ2-3, with 9 bases aligning to TRBD2. Trimming took 2 bases from V and 5 from J; bases not matched to a gene: 2. CDR1 and CDR2 from the germline V gene are DFQATT and SNEGSKA (reference sequence). The CDR3 contains 13 residues. CDR3 sequence reads: CSARLAGRDTQYF. The CDR3 DNA sequence: TGCAGTGCTAGACTAGCGGGGCGAGATACGCAGTATTTT.

The rearrangement uses TRBV12-3 or TRBV12-4 and TRBJ2-4; D might be TRBD1 (5 bases). The CDR3 is 16 amino acids. V gave up 4 bases and J gave up 1 base, with 14 bases separating them. Here the CDR3 DNA reads TGTGCCAGCAGTTCCCAGGGCCCGTTGGCCAAAAACATTCAGTACTTC. Amino acid sequence: CASSSQGPLAKNIQYF.

This clonotype has a handful of counts. The chain combines TRBV2 with TRBJ1-4; TRBD1 agrees at 7 bases. J gave up 2 bases and V 7 bases, and 4 bases lay outside the gene matches. There are 14 residues in the CDR3. Looked up from germline, CDR1 is SNHLY and CDR2 is FYNNEI. Written as DNA, the CDR3 is TGTGCCAGCACAAGGGGGCAGACTAATGAAAAACTGTTTTTT. Residues: CASTRGQTNEKLFF.

This clonotype was recorded many times. The genes are TRBV18 and TRBJ1-2; D is possibly TRBD1 (5 bases). The ends were cut back, 6 bases at V and 4 bases at J, with 15 bases in the middle. CDR1 KGHSH and CDR2 LQKENI come from the germline V gene. There are 14 residues in the CDR3. The CDR3, as DNA: TGTGCCAGCTCCAATACAGGTCTCGGCTATGGCTACACCTTC. Its protein is CASSNTGLGYGYTF.

This clonotype came up many times. V is TRBV30 and J is TRBJ1-3; D uncertain. V dropped 1 base and J dropped 4 bases, with 5 bases sitting between them. In germline, CDR1 is GTSNPN, CDR2 SVGIG (reference sequence). The CDR3 totals 12 residues. Here the CDR3 DNA reads TGTGCCTGGAGTGAGTCAGGAAACACCATATATTTT. This gives the protein CAWSESGNTIYF.